This TCR beta chain stems from a study of early stage breast cancer tumors. Notes on the study in general: Functional markers like CD4, CD8 and FOXP3 were missed in bulk sequencing. In most of the 16 patients, blood comparison separated tumor from normal breast. Commonly generated sequences made up most enriched TCRB sequences shared between patients.

V gave up 5 bases and J gave up 1 base; unmatched junction bases: 4. Germline CDR1 SNHLY, CDR2 FYNNEI. The CDR3 spans 14 residues. The protocol was immunoSEQ multiplex PCR, while the TCRdb copy is restricted to in-frame clones and leaves out a portion. The table lists roughly 30,000 clones, over 70% of them singletons, with about a tenth in the top ten. On this clone: Antigen: not known.

The receptor's source is a person in their thirties with breast cancer. The specimen sequenced was breast tumor tissue. The chain is built from TRBV2 and TRBJ1-1, with 7 bases that match TRBD1. CDR3 sequence reads: CASSPWTGNTEAFF. In DNA, the CDR3 is TGTGCCAGCAGTCCGTGGACAGGGAACACTGAAGCTTTCTTT.